This T cell receptor (beta chain) originates from a study of blood T cell repertoires in COVID-19. Data came from immunoSEQ multiplex PCR; TCRdb stores just in-frame clones and leaves some out. Of fewer than 250,000 clones in the sample, around 90% were seen once. The receptor was isolated from a human donor in a cohort sampled during active COVID-19. Sequenced material: peripheral blood.

The CDR3 loop is CASSPATGGSGYTF. CDR3 bases: TGTGCCAGCTCACCGGCGACAGGGGGCTCTGGCTACACCTTC. The chain couples TRBV18 to TRBJ1-2, with TRBD1 matching over 10 bases. This CDR3 has 14 residues. The J segment lost 7 bases and the V segment lost 3 bases, leaving 5 bases of the junction unmatched. The germline V gene has CDR1 KGHSH and CDR2 LQKENI.